This T cell receptor beta chain was profiled in a study of blood T cells in healthy people across ages (dated by TCRdb to between 2015 and 2017). Background for the entire study: Template switching captured roughly one uniquely barcoded TCR beta cDNA molecule per two T cells in model experiments. Donors were grouped into four age groups: young (average 16 years), middle-aged (about 40), aged (about 59) and long-lived (just over 80). To avoid experimental bias, donors of different ages were spread randomly across the sequencing lanes. Age-related changes in TCR beta repertoire diversity were measured in the study by deep sequencing normalized with unique cDNA molecular identifiers. Two additional independent replicas of 1 million unique cDNA reads from the same blood draw were analyzed for two donors (one aged 18 to 30 and one aged 80 or older). Broad study findings and their caveats: Observed TCR beta diversity per million T cells fell roughly linearly with age, and a significant reduction was already apparent by age around 44. Bulk unsorted PBMC profiling prevented conclusive comparison of naive and antigen-experienced compartments. Because the CMV infection status of the donors was unknown, age-related changes in expanded clonotypes may potentially have been confounded. The percentage of naive T cells measured by flow cytometry correlated strongly with observed TCR beta diversity. The long-lived group showed more naive CD4+ T cells, fewer expanded clones and increased TCR diversity than the aged group, suggesting age selection. Estimates of total diversity based on one million sequenced T cells were regarded as lower bounds and as underestimates.

Regarding this clonotype: Its antigen is unknown. No clone much larger than this one lies a single base away; base qualities are absent.

Libraries were prepared through 5' RACE. TCRdb names Illumina HiSeq 2500 as the instrument used. A second PCR of roughly 6 to 11 cycles was run with a J-beta primer mix and a sample-barcoded 5' primer. A template-switch 5' adaptor carrying 12 random nucleotides introduced a unique molecular identifier onto each TCR beta cDNA molecule. At least 3 million CDR3-containing paired-end reads were obtained from each sample. The Mint cDNA synthesis kit, primed by a TRBC-specific oligonucleotide, was used to synthesize first-strand cDNA from all RNA. All cDNA was treated with uracil-DNA glycosylase and then went through a first 18-cycle PCR with the universal primers M1SS and BC2_uni_R. In the original analysis: For normalization, 1 million high-quality reads were randomly selected from each sample, with every read carrying a distinct molecular identifier. Reads sharing molecular identifiers were discarded rather than binned into consensus sequences. MiTCR, with a Q25 quality threshold and the strictest error-elimination algorithm, was used for CDR3 identification, clonotype clustering and error correction. A nonparametric unseen species model using Euler transformation provided a lower-bound estimate of total TCR beta diversity. TCRdb itself trimmed the public reads at Q25 with fastp, ran MiXCR and retained productive beta chains. Entries that share a CDR3 protein sequence are merged under the most common genes and DNA. TCRdb, not the original authors, processed these V and J calls. This sample lists roughly 1.6 million distinct CDR3 sequences; around 36% were detected once. The biggest ten clones account for around 10% of the sample.

The CDR3 goes from the cysteine to the phenylalanine over 14 residues. The DNA shown is the 42-base CDR3, in frame from base 1. At the junction V is shortened by 3 bases and J by 5 bases, with 11 bases in between. From a lookup of the germline V gene, CDR1 and CDR2 are SGHAT and FQNNGV. Donors were a few dozen systemically healthy Caucasian individuals from Russia aged about 6 to 100 years. Each donor gave about 9.7 milliliters of peripheral blood, drawn into EDTA-treated Vacutainer tubes. PBMCs were isolated by Ficoll-Paque density-gradient centrifugation, with at least 6 million obtained per sample. Total RNA was extracted from PBMCs with Trizol reagent, with at least 5.5 micrograms obtained per sample. For every donor, flow cytometry on a PBMC aliquot measured the percentage of naive CD45RAhigh/CD27high T cells.

This receptor chain uses TRBV11-2 and TRBJ1-5; TRBD1 is a weak D gene call, 5 bases matching. The sequence was obtained from a woman aged 25 to 39 in good health. Sequenced: blood. The DNA sequence reads TGTGCCAGCAGCTTCTCAGGCAGGGATCAGCCCCAGCATTTT. This translates into CASSFSGRDQPQHF.